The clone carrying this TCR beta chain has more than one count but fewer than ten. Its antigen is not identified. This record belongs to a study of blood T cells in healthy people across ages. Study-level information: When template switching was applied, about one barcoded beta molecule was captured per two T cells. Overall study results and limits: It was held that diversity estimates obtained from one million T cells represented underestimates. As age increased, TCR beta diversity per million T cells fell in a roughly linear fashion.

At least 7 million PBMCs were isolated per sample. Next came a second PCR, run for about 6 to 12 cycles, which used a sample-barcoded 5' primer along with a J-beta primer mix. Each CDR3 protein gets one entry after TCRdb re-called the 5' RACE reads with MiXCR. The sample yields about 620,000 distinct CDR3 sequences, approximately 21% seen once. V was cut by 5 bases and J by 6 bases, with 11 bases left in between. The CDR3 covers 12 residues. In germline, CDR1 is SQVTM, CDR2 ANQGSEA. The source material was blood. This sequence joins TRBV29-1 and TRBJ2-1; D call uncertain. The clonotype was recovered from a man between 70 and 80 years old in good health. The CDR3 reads CSVLCEANEQFF. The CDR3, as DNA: TGCAGCGTTCTTTGCGAGGCCAATGAGCAGTTCTTC.